The source of this TCR beta chain is a study of siplizumab effects on memory and regulatory T cells. Clones were sequenced by immunoSEQ multiplex PCR, and TCRdb holds only the in-frame ones, with some missing. The data hold about 57,000 clones, with around four fifths observed a single time. Findings of the study overall: No more than a minor fraction of alloreactive clones could be traced back to unstimulated subsets.

V was pared by 0 bases and J by 4 bases, with 12 bases between. Germline V gene lookup returns CDR1 MNHEY and CDR2 SVGAGI. The CDR3 covers 15 residues. On this clone itself: Its target is not known.

Sequencing input: memory CD4+ T cells sorted from blood. This TCR came from a human donor in good health. This chain uses TRBV6-5 with TRBJ1-2; D unresolved. As DNA, the CDR3 is TGTGCCAGCAGTTACTCGATTGCGGGCCGCTATGGCTACACCTTC. It codes for CASSYSIAGRYGYTF.